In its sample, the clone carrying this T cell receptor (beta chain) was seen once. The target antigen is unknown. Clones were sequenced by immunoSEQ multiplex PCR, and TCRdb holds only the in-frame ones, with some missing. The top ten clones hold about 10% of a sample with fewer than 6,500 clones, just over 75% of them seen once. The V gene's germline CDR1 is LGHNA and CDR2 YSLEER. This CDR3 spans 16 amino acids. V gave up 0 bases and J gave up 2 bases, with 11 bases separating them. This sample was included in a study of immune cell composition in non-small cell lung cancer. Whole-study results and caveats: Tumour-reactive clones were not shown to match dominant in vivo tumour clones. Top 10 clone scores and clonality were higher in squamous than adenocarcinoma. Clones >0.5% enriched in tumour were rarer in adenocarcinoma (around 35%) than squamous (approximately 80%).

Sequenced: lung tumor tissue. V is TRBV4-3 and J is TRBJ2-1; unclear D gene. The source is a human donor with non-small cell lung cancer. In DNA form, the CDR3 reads TGCGCCAGCAGCCAAGATACACTACAAGCCTACAATGAGCAGTTCTTC. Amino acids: CASSQDTLQAYNEQFF.